This is a list of T cell receptor beta chains from one sample in a study of blood T cells in healthy people across ages. Each CDR3 protein is one row after TCRdb ran MiXCR on the 5' RACE reads. Of just over 1 million distinct CDR3 sequences listed, more than 35% are singletons. The specimen was blood. The receptors stem from a woman in her sixties or seventies in good health. Each CDR3 is given with its conserved first and last residue. D genes are given only for firm matches. Clone size, where shown, is once, few, many, or a class for clones that have expanded.

V	size	J	D	CDR3	DNA
TRBV11-2	few	TRBJ2-5	TRBD2	CASSVSGGQETQYF	TGTGCCAGCAGCGTTAGCGGGGGCCAAGAGACCCAGTACTTC
TRBV9	NA	TRBJ2-3	NA	CASSVKTRGFPSTDTQYF	TGTGCCAGCAGCGTCAAGACTAGAGGGTTCCCGAGCACAGATACGCAGTATTTT
TRBV5-1	NA	TRBJ2-6	NA	CASSLAGTQWGANVLTF	TGCGCCAGCAGCTTGGCCGGGACTCAATGGGGGGCCAACGTCCTGACTTTC
TRBV25-1	NA	TRBJ2-7	TRBD1	CASSEYRTGHPYEQYF	TGTGCCAGCAGTGAATATAGGACAGGGCATCCTTACGAGCAGTACTTC
TRBV29-1	many	TRBJ2-7	NA	CSVEGGGPYEQYF	TGCAGCGTTGAAGGAGGGGGACCCTACGAGCAGTACTTC
TRBV6-4	many	TRBJ2-7	NA	CASSDGYEQYF	TGTGCCAGCAGTGACGGTTACGAGCAGTACTTC
TRBV10-3	many	TRBJ2-5	TRBD1	CAISRDRALETQYF	TGTGCCATCAGTCGGGACAGGGCCCTTGAGACCCAGTACTTC
TRBV28	NA	TRBJ2-7	NA	CAIAPPGVVHEQYF	TGTGCCATCGCCCCGCCAGGGGTGGTCCACGAGCAGTACTTC
TRBV5-5	NA	TRBJ2-7	TRBD1	CASSPGDRGSYERYF	TGTGCCAGCAGCCCGGGGGACAGGGGCTCCTACGAGCGGTACTTC
TRBV10-1	NA	TRBJ2-4	NA	CASSDGGGEAKNIQYF	TGCGCCAGCAGTGATGGTGGGGGTGAGGCCAAAAACATTCAGTACTTC
TRBV6-5	NA	TRBJ1-5	TRBD1	CASSNGQGVQPQHF	TGTGCCAGCAGTAACGGACAGGGGGTACAGCCCCAGCATTTT
TRBV5-5	few	TRBJ2-3	NA	CASSLRGDGDTQYF	TGTGCCAGCAGCTTAAGGGGAGATGGAGATACGCAGTATTTT
TRBV6-1	few	TRBJ1-2	NA	CASSEPRGGLYGYTF	TGTGCCAGCAGTGAACCTCGGGGAGGCCTCTATGGCTACACCTTC
TRBV25-1	NA	TRBJ2-1	TRBD1	CASSGQGPPAASYNEQFF	TGTGCCAGCAGTGGACAGGGTCCCCCGGCCGCGTCCTACAATGAGCAGTTCTTC
TRBV7-9	NA	TRBJ2-3	NA	CASRPTPDWPDTQYF	TGTGCCAGCAGACCCACGCCTGACTGGCCAGATACGCAGTATTTT
TRBV6-2/TRBV6-3	once	TRBJ2-1	TRBD2	CASSYSTSGSDNERFF	TGTGCCAGCAGTTACTCGACTAGCGGGTCCGACAATGAGCGGTTCTTC
TRBV7-2	NA	TRBJ2-2	NA	CASSLETAGTGELFF	TGTGCCAGCAGCTTAGAGACGGCCGGCACCGGGGAGCTGTTTTTT
TRBV7-9	NA	TRBJ2-7	NA	CASNEGPYEQYF	TGTGCCAGCAACGAGGGGCCCTACGAGCAGTACTTC
TRBV18	NA	TRBJ2-1	TRBD2	CASSPRLAESYNEQFF	TGTGCCAGCTCACCGCGACTAGCGGAGTCCTACAATGAGCAGTTCTTC
TRBV6-2/TRBV6-3	once	TRBJ2-3	NA	CASSLTREGTQYF	TGTGCCAGCAGCCTGACTAGGGAAGGTACGCAGTATTTT
TRBV7-9	few	TRBJ2-5	TRBD1	CASSSSLGDRPWGEQYF	TGTGCCAGCAGCTCGTCCCTAGGGGACAGACCGTGGGGTGAGCAGTACTTC
TRBV6-5	NA	TRBJ2-4	NA	CASSPGSRNIQYF	TGTGCCAGCAGTCCCGGGAGCCGAAACATTCAGTACTTC
TRBV30	NA	TRBJ2-3	TRBD2	CAWNYGTSGGDTQYF	TGTGCCTGGAACTACGGGACTAGCGGAGGAGATACGCAGTATTTT
TRBV7-9	NA	TRBJ2-3	NA	CASCTGLSIDTQYF	TGTGCCAGCTGCACGGGGCTTAGCATAGATACGCAGTATTTT
TRBV11-2	once	TRBJ2-5	TRBD2	CASSLGTGGPWEQYF	TGTGCCAGCAGCTTAGGTACGGGAGGGCCGTGGGAGCAGTACTTC
TRBV9	NA	TRBJ1-2	TRBD1	CASSVQGADGYTF	TGTGCCAGCAGCGTACAGGGGGCGGATGGCTACACCTTC
TRBV11-2	NA	TRBJ1-2	NA	CASSFPLVGSPYGYTF	TGTGCCAGCAGCTTTCCCTTGGTTGGCAGCCCCTATGGCTACACCTTC